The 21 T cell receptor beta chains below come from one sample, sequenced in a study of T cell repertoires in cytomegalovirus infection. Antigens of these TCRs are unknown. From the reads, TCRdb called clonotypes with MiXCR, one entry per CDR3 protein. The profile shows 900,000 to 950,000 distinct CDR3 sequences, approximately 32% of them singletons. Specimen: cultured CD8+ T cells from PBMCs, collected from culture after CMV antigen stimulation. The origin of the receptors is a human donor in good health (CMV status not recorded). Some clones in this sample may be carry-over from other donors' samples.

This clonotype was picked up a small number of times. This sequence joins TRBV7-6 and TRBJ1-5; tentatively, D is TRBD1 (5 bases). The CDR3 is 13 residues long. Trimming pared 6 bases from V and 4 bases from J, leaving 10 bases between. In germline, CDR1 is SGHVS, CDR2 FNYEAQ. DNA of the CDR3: TGTGCCAGCAGTGGGGGGTGGAATCAGCCCCAGCATTTT. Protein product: CASSGGWNQPQHF. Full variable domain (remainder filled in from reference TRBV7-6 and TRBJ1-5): GAGVSQSPRYKVTKRGQDVALRCDPISGHVSLYWYRQALGQGPEFLTYFNYEAQQDKSGLPNDRFSAERPEGSISTLTIQRTEQRDSAMYRCASSGGWNQPQHFGDGTRLSIL.

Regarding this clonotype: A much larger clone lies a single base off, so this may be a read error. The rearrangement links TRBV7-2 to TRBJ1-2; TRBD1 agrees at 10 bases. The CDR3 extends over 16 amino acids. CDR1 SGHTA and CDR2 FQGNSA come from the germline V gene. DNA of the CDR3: TGTGCCAGCGGCTTAAAGGGGACAGGGGTTAACTATGGCTACACCTTC. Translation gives CASGLKGTGVNYGYTF.

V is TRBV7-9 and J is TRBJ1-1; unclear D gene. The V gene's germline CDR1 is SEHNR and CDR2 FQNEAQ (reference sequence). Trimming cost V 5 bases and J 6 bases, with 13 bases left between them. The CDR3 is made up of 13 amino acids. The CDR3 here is CASSLRDGSEAFF. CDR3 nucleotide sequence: TGTGCCAGCAGCCTGCGGGATGGGTCTGAAGCTTTCTTT.

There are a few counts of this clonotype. The CDR3 loop is CASSLARNYEQYF. The CDR3 nucleotides are TGTGCCAGCAGCTTAGCACGGAACTACGAGCAGTACTTC. This rearrangement joins TRBV11-3 to TRBJ2-7; D is unresolved. The CDR3 length is 13 residues. Per the germline V gene, CDR1 is SGHNT and CDR2 is YENEEA. The germline V and J ends were trimmed by 1 base and 3 bases, with 7 bases remaining between them.

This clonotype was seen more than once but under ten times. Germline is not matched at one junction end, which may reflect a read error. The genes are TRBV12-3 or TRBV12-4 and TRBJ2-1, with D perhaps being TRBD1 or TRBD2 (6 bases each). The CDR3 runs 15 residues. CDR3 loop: CVSSVRGGSYNEQFF. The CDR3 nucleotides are TGTGTCAGCAGTGTCCGAGGGGGGTCATACAATGAGCAGTTCTTC.

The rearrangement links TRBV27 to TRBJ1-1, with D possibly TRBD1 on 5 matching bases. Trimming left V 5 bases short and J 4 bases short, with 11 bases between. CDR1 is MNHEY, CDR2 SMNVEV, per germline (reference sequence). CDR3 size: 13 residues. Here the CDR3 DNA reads TGTGCCAGCAGTATCGGGACTCTCACTGAAGCTTTCTTT. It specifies CASSIGTLTEAFF.

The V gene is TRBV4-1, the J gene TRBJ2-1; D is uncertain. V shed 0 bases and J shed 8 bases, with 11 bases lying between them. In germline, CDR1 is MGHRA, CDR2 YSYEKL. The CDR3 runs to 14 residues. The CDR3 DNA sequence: TGCGCCAGCAGCCAAGATCCTACCAGAGATGAGCAGTTCTTC. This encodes CASSQDPTRDEQFF.

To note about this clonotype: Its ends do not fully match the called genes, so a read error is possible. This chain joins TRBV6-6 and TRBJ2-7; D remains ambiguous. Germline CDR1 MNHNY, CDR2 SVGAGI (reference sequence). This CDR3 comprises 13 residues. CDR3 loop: CASSPPRTGEQHF. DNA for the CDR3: TGTGCCAGCAGTCCCCCACGAACTGGCGAGCAGCACTTC.

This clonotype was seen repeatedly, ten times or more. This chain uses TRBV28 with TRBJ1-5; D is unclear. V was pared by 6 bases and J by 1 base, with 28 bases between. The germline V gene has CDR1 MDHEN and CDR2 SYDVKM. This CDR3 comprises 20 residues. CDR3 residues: CASRSGPRSSGGVSNQPQHF. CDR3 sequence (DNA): TGTGCCAGCAGATCCGGCCCCAGATCCTCAGGCGGCGTAAGCAATCAGCCCCAGCATTTT.

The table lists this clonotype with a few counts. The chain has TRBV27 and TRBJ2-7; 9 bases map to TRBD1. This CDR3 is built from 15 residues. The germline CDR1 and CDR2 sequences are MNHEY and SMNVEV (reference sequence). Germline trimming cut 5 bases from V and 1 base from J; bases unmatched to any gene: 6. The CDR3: CASSPATGGSYEQYF. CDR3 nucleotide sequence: TGTGCCAGCAGTCCAGCGACAGGGGGGTCCTACGAGCAGTACTTC.

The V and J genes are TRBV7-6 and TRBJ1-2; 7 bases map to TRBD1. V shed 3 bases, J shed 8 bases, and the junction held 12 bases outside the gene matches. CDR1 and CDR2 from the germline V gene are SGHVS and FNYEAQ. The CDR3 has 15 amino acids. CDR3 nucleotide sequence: TGTGCCAGCAGCTTCCTTGGGGACAGCCCAAGAGGCTACACCTTC. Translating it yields CASSFLGDSPRGYTF.

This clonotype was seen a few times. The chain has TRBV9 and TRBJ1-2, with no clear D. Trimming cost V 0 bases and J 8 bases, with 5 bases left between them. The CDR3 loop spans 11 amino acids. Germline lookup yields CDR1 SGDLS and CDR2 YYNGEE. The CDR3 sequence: CASSVVEGYTF. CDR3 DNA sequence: TGTGCCAGCAGCGTAGTAGAAGGCTACACCTTC.

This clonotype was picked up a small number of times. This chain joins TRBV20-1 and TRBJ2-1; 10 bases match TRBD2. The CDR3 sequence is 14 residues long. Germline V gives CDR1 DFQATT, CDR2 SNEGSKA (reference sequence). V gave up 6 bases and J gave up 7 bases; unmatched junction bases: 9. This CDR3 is CSASSGGAGNEQFF. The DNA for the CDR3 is TGCAGTGCCTCGAGCGGGGGGGCTGGTAATGAGCAGTTCTTC.

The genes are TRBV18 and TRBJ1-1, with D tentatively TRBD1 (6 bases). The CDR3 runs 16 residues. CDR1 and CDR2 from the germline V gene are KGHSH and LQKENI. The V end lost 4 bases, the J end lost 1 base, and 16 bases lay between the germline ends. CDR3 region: CASSQNPQGPNTEAFF. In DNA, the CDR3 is TGTGCCAGCTCACAAAATCCCCAGGGGCCGAACACTGAAGCTTTCTTT.

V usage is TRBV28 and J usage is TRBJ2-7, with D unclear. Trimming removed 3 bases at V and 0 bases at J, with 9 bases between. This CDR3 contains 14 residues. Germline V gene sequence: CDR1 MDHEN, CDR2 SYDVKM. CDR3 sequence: CASSFEESSYEQYV. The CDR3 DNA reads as TGTGCCAGCAGTTTCGAGGAATCCTCCTACGAGCAGTACGTC.

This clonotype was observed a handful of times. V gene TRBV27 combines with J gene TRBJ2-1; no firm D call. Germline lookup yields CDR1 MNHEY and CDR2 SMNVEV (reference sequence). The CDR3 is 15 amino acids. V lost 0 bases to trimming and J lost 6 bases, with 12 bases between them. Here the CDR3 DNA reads TGTGCCAGCAGTTTATCCCTGACTGGGATCAATGAGCAGTTCTTC. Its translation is CASSLSLTGINEQFF.

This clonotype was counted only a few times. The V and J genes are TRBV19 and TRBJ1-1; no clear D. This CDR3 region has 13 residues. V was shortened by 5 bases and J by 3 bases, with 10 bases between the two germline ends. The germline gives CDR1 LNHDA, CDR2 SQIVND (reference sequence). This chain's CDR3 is CASSRPLYTEAFF. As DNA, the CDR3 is TGTGCCAGTAGTCGCCCCCTATACACTGAAGCTTTCTTT.

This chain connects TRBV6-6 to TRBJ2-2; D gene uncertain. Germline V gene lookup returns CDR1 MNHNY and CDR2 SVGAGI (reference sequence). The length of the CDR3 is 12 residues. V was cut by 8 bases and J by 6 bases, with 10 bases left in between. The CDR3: CASFIGSGELFF. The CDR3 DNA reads TGTGCCAGCTTTATCGGGTCCGGGGAGCTGTTTTTT.

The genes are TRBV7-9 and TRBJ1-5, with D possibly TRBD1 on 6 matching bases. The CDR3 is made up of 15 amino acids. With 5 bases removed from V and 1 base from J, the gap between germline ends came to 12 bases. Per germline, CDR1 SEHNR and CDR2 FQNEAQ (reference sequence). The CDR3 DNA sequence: TGTGCCAGCAGCAATGACAGGACAAGCAATCAGCCCCAGCATTTT. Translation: CASSNDRTSNQPQHF.

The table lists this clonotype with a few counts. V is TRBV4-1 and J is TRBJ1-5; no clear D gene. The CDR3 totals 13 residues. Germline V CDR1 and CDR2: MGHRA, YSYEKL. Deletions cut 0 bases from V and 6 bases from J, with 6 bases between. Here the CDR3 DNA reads TGCGCCAGCAGCCAAGATTTGACTCAGCCCCAGCATTTT. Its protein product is CASSQDLTQPQHF.

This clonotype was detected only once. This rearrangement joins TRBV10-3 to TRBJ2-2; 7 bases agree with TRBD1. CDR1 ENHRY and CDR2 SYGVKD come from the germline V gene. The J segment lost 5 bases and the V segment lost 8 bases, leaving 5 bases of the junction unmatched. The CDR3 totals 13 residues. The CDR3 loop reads CAIPQGETGELFF. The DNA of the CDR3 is TGTGCCATCCCGCAGGGGGAAACCGGGGAGCTGTTTTTT.